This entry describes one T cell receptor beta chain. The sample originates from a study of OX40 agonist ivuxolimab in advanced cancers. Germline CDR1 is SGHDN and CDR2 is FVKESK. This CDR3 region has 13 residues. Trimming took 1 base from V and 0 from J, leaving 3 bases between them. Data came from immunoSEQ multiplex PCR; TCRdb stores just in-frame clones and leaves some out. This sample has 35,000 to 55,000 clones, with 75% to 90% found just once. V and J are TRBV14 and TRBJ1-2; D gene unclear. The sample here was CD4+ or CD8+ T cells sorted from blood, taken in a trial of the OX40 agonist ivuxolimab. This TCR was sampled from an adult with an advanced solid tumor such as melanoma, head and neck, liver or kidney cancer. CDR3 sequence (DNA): TGTGCCAGCAGCCAAGGGGCTAACTATGGCTACACCTTC. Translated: CASSQGANYGYTF.